This entry lists 25 T cell receptor beta chains sequenced from one sample in a study of OX40 agonist ivuxolimab in advanced cancers. Assay used: immunoSEQ multiplex PCR; TCRdb lists only in-frame clones, some missing. The sample records roughly 75,000 clones, 90% being singletons. The input for sequencing was CD4+ or CD8+ T cells sorted from blood, taken in a trial of the OX40 agonist ivuxolimab. These receptors all come from an adult with an advanced solid tumor such as melanoma, head and neck, liver or kidney cancer.

The chain carries TRBV6-1 and TRBJ1-2, with 7 bases aligning to TRBD1. The trim removed 4 bases at V and 3 bases at J, leaving 8 bases unmatched. The CDR3 is 15 amino acids. The germline CDR1 and CDR2 sequences are MNHNS and SASEGT. The DNA for the CDR3 is TGTGCCAGCAGTGCAGGGACAGCCCTGGACTATGGCTACACCTTC. Protein product: CASSAGTALDYGYTF.

The chain recombines TRBV19 with TRBJ1-1; unclear D gene. Germline assignment: CDR1 LNHDA and CDR2 SQIVND (reference sequence). The ends were cut back, 4 bases at V and 7 bases at J, with 22 bases in the middle. The CDR3 runs to 16 residues. CDR3 coding DNA: TGTGCCAGTAGTACACTCGCCGGGCAGAGAGCAGTTGAAGCTTTCTTT. Translating gives CASSTLAGQRAVEAFF.

The chain uses TRBV6-6 and TRBJ1-5; TRBD1 matches at 7 bases. The CDR3 extends over 14 amino acids. Trimming removed 7 bases from V and 6 bases from J; junction bases left unmatched: 9. Germline lookup yields CDR1 MNHNY and CDR2 SVGAGI (reference sequence). The CDR3 sequence is CASIETGEGQPQHF. DNA of the CDR3: TGTGCCAGCATCGAAACAGGGGAAGGTCAGCCCCAGCATTTT.

In DNA, the CDR3 is TGCGCCAGCAGCCTCCAGACAGGGGCCGAATCACCCCTCCACTTT. Encoded protein: CASSLQTGAESPLHF. The chain combines TRBV5-1 with TRBJ1-6; TRBD1 aligns across 8 bases. Germline lookup yields CDR1 SGHRS and CDR2 YFSETQ. The V and J ends lost 4 bases and 10 bases, in that order; junction bases with no gene match: 10. The CDR3 extends over 15 amino acids.

The gene calls are TRBV19 and TRBJ1-3; D remains unclear. Trimming removed 7 bases from V and 0 bases from J, with 7 bases in between. The CDR3 is 13 amino acids. Germline V gives CDR1 LNHDA, CDR2 SQIVND (reference sequence). CDR3 protein: CASTDNSGNTIYF. The CDR3, as DNA: TGTGCCAGTACTGACAACTCTGGAAACACCATATATTTT.

The rearrangement joins TRBV6-6 to TRBJ1-4, with D tentatively TRBD1 (6 bases). The CDR3 has 14 residues. Trimming removed 8 bases from V and 6 bases from J, with 16 bases in between. The germline gives CDR1 MNHNY, CDR2 SVGAGI (reference sequence). CDR3 region: CASVSGGGDEKLFF. In DNA form, the CDR3 reads TGTGCCAGCGTGTCCGGAGGGGGGGATGAAAAACTGTTTTTT.

The chain employs TRBV5-1 and TRBJ2-7, with TRBD1 matching over 12 bases. Unmatched junction bases numbered 5, after V lost 0 bases and J lost 7 bases. Germline V lookup: CDR1 SGHRS, CDR2 YFSETQ. This CDR3 spans 15 amino acids. CDR3 DNA: TGCGCCAGCAGCTTGGCCGGGACAGGGGGCGAAGAGCAGTACTTC. It is translated as CASSLAGTGGEEQYF.

The chain combines TRBV19 with TRBJ2-1; 8 nucleotides agree with TRBD1. The germline V gene encodes CDR1 LNHDA and CDR2 SQIVND (reference sequence). This CDR3 contains 15 residues. V trimming: 0 bases; J trimming: 4 bases; junction bases outside the gene matches: 2. In DNA, the CDR3 is TGTGCCAGTAGTATAGAGGGACAGGTTTACAATGAGCAGTTCTTC. It yields the protein CASSIEGQVYNEQFF.

The chain joins TRBV6-1 to TRBJ1-1; possibly TRBD1 for D (5 bases). The CDR3 is 12 amino acids. Germline loops: CDR1 MNHNS, CDR2 SASEGT. V lost 6 bases and J 5 bases, leaving 10 bases between the germline ends. CDR3 amino acids: CASRGVGTEAFF. For the CDR3, the DNA is TGTGCCAGCAGGGGGGTGGGGACTGAAGCTTTCTTT.

This chain uses TRBV10-1 with TRBJ2-7; a possible D gene is TRBD1 (6 bases). With 2 bases removed from V and 1 base from J, the gap between germline ends came to 18 bases. The CDR3 covers 17 residues. Germline assignment: CDR1 WNHNN and CDR2 SYGVQD (reference sequence). The CDR3 DNA reads as TGCGCCAGCAGTGAGAAAGAATGGGGGCAAGATTCCTACGAGCAGTACTTC. Translation: CASSEKEWGQDSYEQYF.

The chain employs TRBV19 and TRBJ2-7; maybe TRBD2 (5 bases). The ends were cut back, 1 base at V and 3 bases at J, with 7 bases in the middle. Germline values: CDR1 LNHDA, CDR2 SQIVND (reference sequence). There are 13 residues in the CDR3. In nucleotides, the CDR3 is TGTGCCAGTAGTATAGGGAGCGGCTACGAGCAGTACTTC. This sequence encodes CASSIGSGYEQYF.

The chain carries TRBV29-1 and TRBJ2-1, with TRBD2 as a possible D gene (7 bases). CDR3 length equals 15 residues. V lost 3 bases and J 4 bases, leaving 16 bases between the germline ends. Germline V lookup: CDR1 SQVTM, CDR2 ANQGSEA. The CDR3 loop reads CSVEGRGGLYNEQFF. CDR3 bases: TGCAGCGTTGAGGGCAGGGGAGGGTTATACAATGAGCAGTTCTTC.

DNA for the CDR3: TGCGCCAGCAGCTTGGGGGGACTAGATACAGATACGCAGTATTTT. The encoded protein is CASSLGGLDTDTQYF. The genes are TRBV5-1 and TRBJ2-3; 8 bases map to TRBD2. The CDR3 is 15 amino acids. V shed 0 bases and J 3 bases; nucleotides not matched to a gene: 3. Germline-derived CDR1 and CDR2 are SGHRS and YFSETQ.

The chain is built from TRBV27 and TRBJ2-1; no firm D call. CDR3 size: 12 residues. Germline CDR1 MNHEY, CDR2 SMNVEV (reference sequence). V gave up 6 bases and J gave up 7 bases, with 10 bases separating them. Here the CDR3 DNA reads TGTGCCAGCAGCCTCGACTGGAATGAGCAGTTCTTC. Protein: CASSLDWNEQFF.

This clone is a singleton in its sample. This chain connects TRBV7-2 to TRBJ2-7; 8 bases are shared with TRBD2. J was trimmed by 1 base and V by 5 bases; bases with no gene match: 10. The germline CDR1 and CDR2 sequences are SGHTA and FQGNSA. CDR3 length equals 16 residues. Written as DNA, the CDR3 is TGTGCCAGCAGCCGATCTCTAGCGGGTCTGTCCTACGAGCAGTACTTC. Its translation is CASSRSLAGLSYEQYF. Full variable domain (outside the CDR3, taken from reference TRBV7-2 and TRBJ2-7): GAGVSQSPSNKVTEKGKDVELRCDPISGHTALYWYRQSLGQGLEFLIYFQGNSAPDKSGLPSDRFSAERTGGSVSTLTIQRTQQEDSAVYLCASSRSLAGLSYEQYFGPGTRLTVT.

J is TRBJ2-5 and V is TRBV6-6; D remains ambiguous. With 8 bases removed from V and 7 bases from J, the gap between germline ends came to 14 bases. The germline V gene has CDR1 MNHNY and CDR2 SVGAGI (reference sequence). The CDR3 runs 12 residues. CDR3 in DNA: TGTGCCAGCGGGATGACCGACGGGACCCAGTACTTC. It yields the protein CASGMTDGTQYF.

V is TRBV14 and J is TRBJ1-6; no clear D. The CDR3 extends over 16 amino acids. V shed 1 base and J shed 7 bases, with 14 bases lying between them. Germline CDR1 is SGHDN and CDR2 is FVKESK. CDR3 bases: TGTGCCAGCAGCCAAGTTCGTACAACTTTAAATTCACCCCTCCACTTT. Its translation is CASSQVRTTLNSPLHF.

V is TRBV7-3 and J is TRBJ2-1; TRBD2 agrees at 7 bases. The CDR3 is 14 residues long. J was trimmed by 9 bases and V by 4 bases; bases with no gene match: 9. Germline V gives CDR1 SGHTA, CDR2 FQGTGA. In nucleotides, the CDR3 is TGTGCCAGCAGCTCCCGGGACTATGTAGGTGAGCAGTTCTTC. Translated, it gives CASSSRDYVGEQFF.

In this sample, this clone turned up once. This chain connects TRBV7-9 to TRBJ2-5, with unresolved D. V lost 5 bases and J 5 bases, leaving 9 bases between the germline ends. The germline CDR1 and CDR2 sequences are SEHNR and FQNEAQ (reference sequence). The CDR3 spans 12 residues. CDR3 region: CASSPPPETQYF. Written as DNA, the CDR3 is TGTGCCAGCAGCCCCCCCCCGGAGACCCAGTACTTC.

The chain joins TRBV19 to TRBJ2-7, with 7 bases lining up with TRBD1. V was clipped by 1 base and J by 0 bases; unmatched bases: 12. The length of the CDR3 is 18 residues. Germline CDR1 is LNHDA and CDR2 is SQIVND (reference sequence). CDR3 protein: CASSIVGPPGQTSYEQYF. In nucleotides, the CDR3 is TGTGCCAGTAGTATAGTGGGGCCGCCGGGACAGACCTCCTACGAGCAGTACTTC. The whole variable domain, filled in from reference TRBV19 and TRBJ2-7, reads DGGITQSPKYLFRKEGQNVTLSCEQNLNHDAMYWYRQDPGQGLRLIYYSQIVNDFQKGDIAEGYSVSREKKESFPLTVTSAQKNPTAFYLCASSIVGPPGQTSYEQYFGPGTRLTVT.

The V gene is TRBV28, the J gene TRBJ2-1, with D perhaps given as TRBD1 or TRBD2 (6 bases each). This CDR3 comprises 15 residues. Per germline, CDR1 MDHEN and CDR2 SYDVKM. Trimming removed 3 bases from V and 9 bases from J, with 18 bases in between. This CDR3 reads CASSLGGRGVGEQFF. For the CDR3, the DNA is TGTGCCAGCAGTTTGGGGGGCCGAGGTGTTGGTGAGCAGTTCTTC.

The chain employs TRBV15 and TRBJ2-7, with TRBD1 as a possible D gene (7 bases). Germline V lookup: CDR1 LNHNV, CDR2 YYDKDF (reference sequence). CDR3 length: 16 amino acids. V lost 5 bases, J lost 4 bases, and 21 bases lay in between. The CDR3 nucleotides read TGTGCCACCAGCCCCCGAGGGGCAGGGGGGTTATACGAGCAGTACTTC. This translates into CATSPRGAGGLYEQYF.

This clone occurred once. For the CDR3, the DNA is TGTGCCAGCAGCCCGCGCCGGACTAGCGGGGAGGAGACCCAGTACTTC. Its protein product is CASSPRRTSGEETQYF. The chain links TRBV7-3 to TRBJ2-5, with TRBD2 matching 12 bases. CDR3 length: 16 residues. The germline CDR1 and CDR2 sequences are SGHTA and FQGTGA. Trimming at V came to 5 bases and at J to 5 bases, leaving 9 bases not matched to a gene.

This clone was observed once. The V and J genes are TRBV7-8 and TRBJ2-7; maybe TRBD2 (6 bases). CDR3 length: 14 residues. Germline values: CDR1 SGHVS, CDR2 FQNEAQ. V was trimmed by 7 bases and J by 1 base, leaving 14 bases between them. The CDR3 DNA sequence: TGTGCCAGCACCCCCCGGGGAGGATCCTACGAGCAGTACTTC. It is translated as CASTPRGGSYEQYF.

The CDR3 DNA reads as TGTGCCAGCAGCCCCGACAGGGTCGGCTACACCTTC. This encodes CASSPDRVGYTF. The chain couples TRBV7-9 to TRBJ1-2, with 7 bases aligning to TRBD1. This CDR3 contains 12 residues. Per germline, CDR1 SEHNR and CDR2 FQNEAQ (reference sequence). V was clipped by 5 bases and J by 8 bases; unmatched bases: 5.